A selection of T cell receptor beta chains follows, all from one sample in a study of early T cells in non-severe SARS-CoV-2 infection. Each CDR3 protein gets one entry after TCRdb re-called the 5' RACE reads with MiXCR. The data hold 85,000 to 100,000 distinct CDR3 sequences, with roughly 15% observed a single time. The sample consisted of whole blood. The source is an adult who was a healthcare worker with PCR-confirmed SARS-CoV-2 infection or an uninfected control (not recorded which). CDR3s include the opening cysteine and the closing phenylalanine or tryptophan. The order of the fields is clone size, J gene, D gene, V gene, CDR3 protein, CDR3 DNA. D genes are given only for firm matches. Not all rows give a size; the values are once, few, many and, for expanded clones, a class.

.,TRBJ2-7,.,TRBV29-1,CSVVGGTDYEQYF,TGCAGCGTTGTGGGCGGGACGGACTACGAGCAGTACTTC
.,TRBJ2-4,.,TRBV6-2/TRBV6-3,CASTDRGNIQYF,TGTGCCAGCACGGACCGGGGAAACATTCAGTACTTC
many,TRBJ2-3,TRBD2,TRBV5-1,CASSWGLAGTDTQYF,TGCGCCAGCAGCTGGGGACTAGCCGGCACAGATACGCAGTATTTT
.,TRBJ2-7,TRBD2,TRBV20-1,CSGGIAGGPEQYF,TGCAGTGGGGGCATAGCGGGAGGGCCCGAGCAGTACTTC
many,TRBJ2-1,.,TRBV27,CASRGREYNEQFF,TGTGCCAGCAGAGGGCGGGAATACAATGAGCAGTTCTTC
few,TRBJ1-4,.,TRBV5-5,CASSLLDVLANEKLFF,TGTGCCAGCAGCTTACTTGATGTTCTGGCTAATGAAAAACTGTTTTTT
.,TRBJ2-2,.,TRBV9,CASSVVADTGELFF,TGTGCCAGCAGCGTAGTTGCGGACACCGGGGAGCTGTTTTTT
many,TRBJ2-7,TRBD2,TRBV20-1,CSATWASGGAYEQYF,TGCAGTGCTACTTGGGCTAGCGGGGGGGCGTACGAGCAGTACTTC
few,TRBJ2-2,TRBD2,TRBV4-3,CASSQDYPSGRSGELFF,TGCGCCAGCAGCCAAGATTACCCTAGCGGGAGAAGCGGGGAGCTGTTTTTT
.,TRBJ1-1,.,TRBV7-8,CASTPSGLSTEVFF,TGTGCCAGCACCCCCTCGGGGCTCAGCACTGAAGTTTTCTTT
few,TRBJ2-3,.,TRBV6-2/TRBV6-3,CASSSSWRSTDTQYF,.
.,TRBJ1-2,.,TRBV7-9,CASSSRSFFGGYTF,TGTGCCAGCAGTTCACGCTCCTTCTTCGGTGGCTACACCTTC
.,TRBJ1-1,.,TRBV7-2,CASSASMNTEAFF,TGTGCCAGCAGCGCATCCATGAACACTGAAGCTTTCTTT
many,TRBJ2-5,TRBD2,TRBV3-1,CASSQDPLAEQETQYF,TGTGCCAGCAGCCAAGATCCGCTAGCGGAACAAGAGACCCAGTACTTC
.,TRBJ1-5,TRBD1,TRBV27,CATQQGGGQPQHF,TGTGCCACCCAGCAGGGGGGCGGGCAGCCCCAGCATTTT
many,TRBJ1-6,.,TRBV20-1,CSASKGPYNSPLHF,TGCAGTGCTAGTAAGGGACCCTATAATTCACCCCTCCACTTT
.,TRBJ2-7,.,TRBV9,CASSVGWREYEQYF,TGTGCCAGCAGCGTAGGCTGGCGGGAATACGAGCAGTACTTC
many,TRBJ1-2,TRBD1,TRBV5-1,CASSPGTDNYGYTF,TGCGCCAGCAGCCCTGGGACAGACAACTATGGCTACACCTTC
few,TRBJ2-3,.,TRBV27,CASSFSYTDTQYF,TGTGCCAGCAGTTTCAGTTACACAGATACGCAGTATTTT
.,TRBJ2-3,.,TRBV7-6,CASSHQVGLAGDTQYF,TGTGCCAGCAGCCACCAAGTAGGCCTAGCAGGAGATACGCAGTATTTT
few,TRBJ1-6,.,TRBV27,CASRSRERDSPLHF,TGTGCCAGCAGAAGTCGGGAGAGGGATTCACCCCTCCACTTT
.,TRBJ2-7,TRBD2,TRBV5-8,CASSLVPGGSYEQYF,TGTGCCAGCAGCTTGGTTCCGGGGGGGTCCTACGAGCAGTACTTC
.,TRBJ2-1,.,TRBV27,CASSLSTGSEQFF,TGTGCCAGCAGTTTGTCTACAGGGTCTGAGCAGTTCTTC
few,TRBJ2-2,.,TRBV6-4,CASSDGPDTGELFF,TGTGCCAGCAGTGATGGCCCGGACACCGGGGAGCTGTTTTTT
many,TRBJ1-1,TRBD1,TRBV7-9,CASSLGPTGQNTEAFF,TGTGCCAGCAGCTTAGGCCCGACAGGGCAGAACACTGAAGCTTTCTTT
.,TRBJ2-5,.,TRBV4-2,CASSQDTGGRAQYF,TGTGCCAGCAGCCAAGACACAGGGGGGAGGGCCCAGTACTTC
few,TRBJ1-1,.,TRBV29-1,CSVVGDSRNTEAFF,TGCAGCGTTGTGGGGGATAGTAGGAACACTGAAGCTTTCTTT
few,TRBJ2-4,.,TRBV28,CASSPLNSKNIQYF,TGTGCCAGCAGCCCCCTTAATTCCAAAAACATTCAGTACTTC
many,TRBJ2-5,.,TRBV28,CASSFRGETQYF,TGTGCCAGCAGTTTCAGGGGAGAGACCCAGTACTTC
few,TRBJ2-1,.,TRBV12-3/TRBV12-4,CATFGGQSSYNEQFF,TGTGCCACATTCGGGGGACAAAGCTCCTACAATGAGCAGTTCTTC
many,TRBJ1-2,TRBD1,TRBV5-6,CATSPRDRDSLGYTF,TGTGCCACCTCCCCGAGGGACAGGGATAGTTTGGGGTACACCTTC
.,TRBJ2-1,.,TRBV20-1,CSARGGVGVTYNEQFF,TGCAGTGCCCGCGGCGGGGTAGGAGTGACCTACAATGAGCAGTTCTTC
many,TRBJ2-7,.,TRBV7-2,CASTPNSYEQYF,TGTGCCAGCACCCCAAATTCCTACGAGCAGTACTTC
.,TRBJ1-1,.,TRBV29-1,CSPSTLLNTEAFF,TGCAGCCCTTCTACGCTTTTAAACACTGAAGCTTTCTTT
few,TRBJ2-1,.,TRBV9,CASSLGGWNEQFF,TGTGCCAGCAGCCTAGGTGGGTGGAATGAGCAGTTCTTC
few,TRBJ2-7,.,TRBV5-1,CASSLASPAYEQYF,TGCGCCAGCAGCTTAGCTTCACCGGCCTACGAGCAGTACTTC
.,TRBJ2-3,.,TRBV7-7,CASSRDGRMDTQYF,TGTGCCAGCAGCCGGGACGGTAGAATGGATACGCAGTATTTT
.,TRBJ2-7,.,TRBV20-1,CSARTPGNSYEQYF,TGCAGTGCAAGGACTCCAGGGAACTCCTACGAGCAGTACTTC
few,TRBJ1-1,.,TRBV6-5,CASSPMAVGGREAFF,TGTGCCAGCAGTCCGATGGCGGTAGGGGGAAGGGAAGCTTTCTTT
.,TRBJ2-1,.,TRBV20-1,CSAPGEPNYNEQFF,TGCAGTGCTCCAGGGGAACCTAATTACAATGAGCAGTTCTTC
many,TRBJ2-7,TRBD1,TRBV11-2,CASSHLLGQGNEQYF,TGTGCCAGCAGCCACCTCCTGGGACAGGGGAACGAGCAGTACTTC
few,TRBJ2-1,TRBD1,TRBV7-8,CASSAADRVNEQFF,TGTGCCAGCAGCGCCGCGGACAGGGTCAATGAGCAGTTCTTC
many,TRBJ2-5,.,TRBV6-5,CASMSDGETQYF,TGTGCCAGCATGTCCGACGGGGAGACCCAGTACTTC
few,TRBJ2-7,TRBD2,TRBV7-2,CASNWGLWSYEQYF,TGTGCCAGCAACTGGGGACTATGGTCCTACGAGCAGTACTTC
few,TRBJ2-1,TRBD2,TRBV20-1,CSARDYSGEVNEQFF,TGCAGTGCTAGAGATTATAGCGGGGAAGTCAATGAGCAGTTCTTC
few,TRBJ2-7,.,TRBV6-2/TRBV6-3,CASNKRATYEQYF,TGTGCCAGCAACAAGCGGGCCACCTACGAGCAGTACTTC
.,TRBJ2-5,TRBD1,TRBV12-3/TRBV12-4,CASCSPGTDEETQYF,TGTGCCAGCTGCAGCCCTGGGACAGACGAAGAGACCCAGTACTTC
.,TRBJ1-4,TRBD1,TRBV2,CASSIVPGTGRGKLFF,TGTGCCAGCAGTATAGTACCCGGGACAGGGAGAGGGAAACTGTTTTTT
.,TRBJ1-2,TRBD1,TRBV5-1,CASSVGQGSYGYTF,TGCGCCAGCAGCGTAGGACAGGGATCCTATGGCTACACCTTC
.,TRBJ2-1,TRBD1,TRBV7-9,CASSLDEQGRRFF,TGTGCCAGCAGCTTAGACGAACAGGGGCGTAGGTTCTTC
.,TRBJ2-1,.,TRBV6-4,CASSESQINEQFF,TGTGCCAGCAGTGAAAGCCAGATTAATGAGCAGTTCTTC
few,TRBJ2-7,.,TRBV20-1,CSARRVPSYEQYF,TGCAGTGCTAGACGGGTTCCCTCCTACGAGCAGTACTTC
.,TRBJ1-2,.,TRBV7-2,CASSFTPGGSGYTF,TGTGCCAGCAGCTTTACTCCTGGGGGTTCTGGCTACACCTTC
.,TRBJ2-5,TRBD2,TRBV11-2,CASSLSRLAGVGYQETQYF,TGTGCCAGCAGCTTAAGTCGCCTAGCGGGAGTTGGGTACCAAGAGACCCAGTACTTC
few,TRBJ2-7,.,TRBV27,CASSSVRSGQDYEQYF,TGTGCCAGCAGTTCCGTACGGTCGGGACAAGACTACGAGCAGTACTTC
.,TRBJ1-6,.,TRBV11-2,CASSQAWGGPSPLHF,TGTGCCAGCAGCCAAGCTTGGGGGGGCCCTTCACCCCTCCACTTT
few,TRBJ1-1,.,TRBV7-8,CASSSESPANTEAFF,TGTGCCAGCAGCTCCGAATCCCCAGCGAACACTGAAGCTTTCTTT
.,TRBJ2-1,.,TRBV7-8,CASSSSLSPSSYNEQFF,TGTGCCAGCAGCTCTAGTTTATCTCCGAGCTCCTACAATGAGCAGTTCTTC
.,TRBJ2-1,.,TRBV27,CASSLRTTNEQFF,TGTGCCAGCAGTTTGAGAACAACTAATGAGCAGTTCTTC
many,TRBJ1-2,.,TRBV7-9,CASSSANTGTLIDPTF,TGTGCCAGCAGCTCCGCCAATACCGGGACACTTATTGATCCCACCTTC